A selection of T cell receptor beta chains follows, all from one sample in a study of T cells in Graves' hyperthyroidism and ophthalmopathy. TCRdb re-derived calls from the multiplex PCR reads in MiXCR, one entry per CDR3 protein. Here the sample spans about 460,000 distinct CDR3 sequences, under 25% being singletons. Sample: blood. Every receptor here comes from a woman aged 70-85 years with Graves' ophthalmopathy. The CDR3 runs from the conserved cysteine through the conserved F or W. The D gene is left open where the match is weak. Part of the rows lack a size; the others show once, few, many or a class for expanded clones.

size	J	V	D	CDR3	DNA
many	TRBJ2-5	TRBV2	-	CASSEAGTRETQYF	TGTGCCAGCAGTGAGGCCGGGACTCGTGAGACCCAGTACTTC
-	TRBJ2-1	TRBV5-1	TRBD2	CASSPGTSGRLNEQFF	TGCGCCAGCAGCCCAGGGACTAGCGGGAGGCTAAATGAGCAGTTCTTC
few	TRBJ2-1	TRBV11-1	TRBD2	CASSLWTGGPGNEQFF	TGTGCCAGCAGCCTCTGGACGGGAGGGCCGGGCAATGAGCAGTTCTTC
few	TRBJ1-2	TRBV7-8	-	CASSSTAGGTYGYTF	TGTGCCAGCAGCTCGACTGCGGGTGGGACCTATGGCTACACCTTC
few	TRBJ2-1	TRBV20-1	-	CSARDWGGQTEQFF	TGCAGTGCTAGAGATTGGGGCGGGCAGACTGAGCAGTTCTTC
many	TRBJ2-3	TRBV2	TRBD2	CASTRERTDTQYF	TGTGCCAGCACGCGGGAGCGCACAGATACGCAGTATTTT
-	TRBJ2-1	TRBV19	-	CASSMTSSAPYNEQFF	TGTGCCAGTAGTATGACCTCTAGCGCTCCCTACAATGAGCAGTTCTTC
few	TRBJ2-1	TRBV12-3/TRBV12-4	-	CASSLSTSYNEQFF	TGTGCCAGCAGTTTATCCACTTCCTACAATGAGCAGTTCTTC
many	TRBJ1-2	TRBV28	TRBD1	CASTTWGTGLGYTF	TGTGCCAGCACCACTTGGGGGACAGGGCTCGGCTACACCTTC
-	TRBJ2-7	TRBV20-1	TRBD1	CSASNRGLNEQYF	TGCAGTGCTAGCAACAGGGGGCTCAACGAGCAGTACTTC
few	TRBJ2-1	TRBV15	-	CATSRDIALPPEQFF	TGTGCCACCAGCAGAGATATAGCACTCCCCCCAGAGCAGTTCTTC
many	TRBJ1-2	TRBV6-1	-	CATLREGSYGYTF	TGTGCCACACTCAGGGAGGGTAGCTATGGCTACACCTTC
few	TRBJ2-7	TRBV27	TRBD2	CASTPASGINEQYF	TGTGCCAGCACCCCCGCTAGCGGGATAAACGAGCAGTACTTC
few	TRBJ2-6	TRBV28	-	CASSFSYSASGANVLTF	TGTGCCAGCAGTTTTTCCTACTCTGCCTCTGGGGCCAACGTCCTGACTTTC
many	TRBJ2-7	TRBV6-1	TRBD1	CASSLGQGFEQYF	TGTGCCAGCAGTTTGGGACAGGGCTTCGAGCAGTACTTC
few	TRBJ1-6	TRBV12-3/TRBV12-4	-	CASRASSYNSPLHF	TGTGCCAGCAGAGCGAGCTCCTATAATTCACCCCTCCACTTT
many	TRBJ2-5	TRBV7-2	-	CASSPPAIGETQYF	TGTGCCAGCAGCCCACCGGCTATTGGAGAGACCCAGTACTTC
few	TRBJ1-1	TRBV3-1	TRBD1	CASSQGPTGTGTEAFF	TGTGCCAGCAGCCAAGGCCCTACCGGGACAGGCACTGAAGCTTTCTTT